This TCR beta chain derives from a study of blood T cell repertoires in COVID-19 (dated by TCRdb to 2018 to 2020). Study-level background: Samples from collaborators originated in the United States, Italy and Spain and spanned both the acute and convalescent phases of COVID-19. The prospective study material was composed of cDNA or gDNA derived from T cells, B-cell-depleted T cells, or PBMCs. Deeply sampled blood TCRbeta repertoires from subjects exposed to, actively infected with, or recovered from COVID-19 were included in the dataset. The repertoires were released in a freely available public database meant as a resource for research on the immune response to SARS-CoV-2. Samples came from the ongoing ImmuneRACE study (first 160 participants) plus 1,254 subjects from 6 global collaborators. Sample metadata almost always included a de-identified subject ID, COVID-19 status, age in years and sex. Where available, HLA class I and class II types were obtained from metadata supplied by the sample provider rather than from assay-based typing.

Overall study results and their limits: How much clinical and demographic metadata was included differed by source and by participant, and the metadata was provided uncurated.

TCRbeta CDR3 regions were amplified from genomic DNA using the immunoSEQ Assay, a bias-controlled multiplex PCR. On the study's bioinformatics: The number of nucleated cells in each sample was estimated from the amplification of reference gene primers within the assay. To quantify the absolute abundance of each unique TCRbeta CDR3 rearrangement, sequence reads were collapsed and filtered. For each sample, productive Simpson clonality was calculated as the square root of Simpson's diversity index across productive rearrangements. Sourced from immuneACCESS, this table was stored by TCRdb with only in-frame sequences that have V and J called. A share of the clones is absent; for the studies checked, an unresolved V gene accounts for under half, and the remainder has no known explanation. The V and J calls and clone size come from that table; D and trimming were worked out from the DNA. A total of about 320,000 clones appear in this sample, around 82% of them only once. Of the sample, about 1.2% falls within the top ten clones.

From the cysteine up to the phenylalanine, the CDR3 has a length of 15 residues. The sequence is cut down to CDR3 DNA, 45 bases in frame from base 1. Clipping removes 4 bases from V and 4 bases from J, with 6 as the unmatched junction base count. CDR1 and CDR2 are read off the germline V gene as MNHEY and SVGAGI. To note about this clone: Its antigen is still unknown. It has no much larger one-base neighbor in the sample; base qualities were not kept.

Each collaborating institution followed its own protocols to collect whole blood in K2EDTA tubes. For TCRbeta analysis, collaborators shipped samples in one of three forms: frozen whole blood, isolated PBMCs, or DNA extracted from either of those sample types. Sequenced sample: peripheral blood. The receptor chain draws on TRBV6-5 and TRBJ2-1; TRBD1 lines up with 8 middle nucleotides. This receptor was taken from a woman in her forties or fifties with acute or convalescent COVID-19. The CDR3 reads CASSFGQGVYNEQFF. The DNA sequence reads TGTGCCAGCAGTTTTGGACAGGGCGTTTACAATGAGCAGTTCTTC.